These 26 T cell receptor beta chains share one sample of origin, sequenced in a study of cytomegalovirus exposure and HLA in healthy donors. The PCR ran on 60 Vbeta and 13 Jbeta primers. Here immunoSEQ multiplex PCR was the method, and the copy in TCRdb shows in-frame clones only, minus some. The profile shows tens of thousands of clones, under 85% of them singletons. The sample was PBMCs. The source is a man in his forties or fifties in good health and CMV-seropositive.

This chain uses TRBV6-6 with TRBJ2-5; weak D call: TRBD2 (7 bases). V shed 4 bases and J shed 5 bases, with 14 bases lying between them. The CDR3 runs to 14 residues. CDR1 and CDR2 from the germline V gene are MNHNY and SVGAGI (reference sequence). The DNA of the CDR3 is TGTGCCAGCAGTTCCACCGGGGGGCCCGAGACCCAGTACTTC. This codes for CASSSTGGPETQYF.

V usage is TRBV7-9 and J usage is TRBJ2-3, with a weak D call TRBD1 (5 bases). Germline assignment: CDR1 SEHNR and CDR2 FQNEAQ (reference sequence). The V end lost 3 bases, the J end lost 0 bases, and 10 bases lay between the germline ends. The CDR3 totals 15 residues. DNA of the CDR3: TGTGCCAGCAGCTTCTTGGCAGGGAGCACAGATACGCAGTATTTT. As protein: CASSFLAGSTDTQYF. Looking up the rest from reference TRBV7-9 and TRBJ2-3 gives the full variable domain: DTGVSQNPRHKITKRGQNVTFRCDPISEHNRLYWYRQTLGQGPEFLTYFQNEAQLEKSRLLSDRFSAERPKGSFSTLEIQRTEQGDSAMYLCASSFLAGSTDTQYFGPGTRLTVL.

This rearrangement joins TRBV15 to TRBJ2-3; TRBD2 aligns across 10 bases. Looked up from germline, CDR1 is LNHNV and CDR2 is YYDKDF (reference sequence). The CDR3 extends over 17 amino acids. V gave up 1 base and J gave up 1 base; unmatched junction bases: 5. CDR3 in amino acids: CATSRGILAGGTDTQYF. In DNA form, the CDR3 reads TGTGCCACCAGCAGAGGTATTCTAGCGGGGGGCACAGATACGCAGTATTTT.

This sequence joins TRBV7-9 and TRBJ2-3; 9 bases are shared with TRBD2. Germline V lookup: CDR1 SEHNR, CDR2 FQNEAQ (reference sequence). The CDR3 covers 14 residues. Trimming at V came to 10 bases and at J to 3 bases, leaving 8 bases not matched to a gene. CDR3 sequence (DNA): TGTGCCACCGTATCTAGCGGGATAACAGATACGCAGTATTTT. It translates to CATVSSGITDTQYF. Full variable domain (outside the CDR3, taken from reference TRBV7-9 and TRBJ2-3): DTGVSQNPRHKITKRGQNVTFRCDPISEHNRLYWYRQTLGQGPEFLTYFQNEAQLEKSRLLSDRFSAERPKGSFSTLEIQRTEQGDSAMYLCATVSSGITDTQYFGPGTRLTVL.

The chain uses TRBV6-4 and TRBJ1-2, with a possible D match to TRBD1 (5 bases). The CDR3 runs 15 residues. Trimming removed 6 bases from V and 4 bases from J, with 18 bases in between. Germline CDR1 reads MRHNA; CDR2 reads SNTAGT. In DNA form, the CDR3 reads TGTGCCAGCAGCCCCATTTCAGGGTTCCTCTATGGCTACACCTTC. It is translated as CASSPISGFLYGYTF.

V and J are TRBV5-1 and TRBJ1-1; D is perhaps TRBD1 (6 bases). The germline V gene encodes CDR1 SGHRS and CDR2 YFSETQ. CDR3 size: 16 residues. V lost 4 bases to trimming and J lost 4 bases, with 20 bases between them. CDR3 amino acids: CASSPYRAEVSTEAFF. DNA for the CDR3: TGCGCCAGCAGCCCGTACAGGGCCGAAGTGAGCACTGAAGCTTTCTTT.

This clone was detected only a few times. At one end the junction does not follow the germline gene, possibly because of a read error. This rearrangement joins TRBV4-1 to TRBJ2-7; D is uncertain. CDR1 and CDR2 (germline): MGHRA, YSYEKL. The CDR3 length is 16 residues. The DNA of the CDR3 is TGCGCCAGCAGCCAAGACGCCGGAAACGGCTACTACGAGCCGTACTTC. It codes for CASSQDAGNGYYEPYF.

The V call is TRBV11-2, the J call TRBJ1-1; TRBD1 is a possible D gene (6 bases). With 3 bases removed from V and 0 bases from J, the gap between germline ends came to 8 bases. The CDR3 totals 14 residues. CDR1 and CDR2 from the germline V gene are SGHAT and FQNNGV. The CDR3 bases are TGTGCCAGCAGCTTGGCAGGGGTGAACACTGAAGCTTTCTTT. This translates into CASSLAGVNTEAFF. Combining the CDR3 with reference TRBV11-2 and TRBJ1-1 gives the whole variable domain EAGVAQSPRYKIIEKRQSVAFWCNPISGHATLYWYQQILGQGPKLLIQFQNNGVVDDSQLPKDRFSAERLKGVDSTLKIQPAKLEDSAVYLCASSLAGVNTEAFFGQGTRLTVV.

V is TRBV28 and J is TRBJ2-5; weak D call: TRBD2 (6 bases). Germline assignment: CDR1 MDHEN and CDR2 SYDVKM. The V end lost 6 bases, the J end lost 0 bases, and 11 bases lay between the germline ends. This CDR3 contains 14 residues. CDR3 in DNA: TGTGCCAGCAGCCTCGGGACTCACCAAGAGACCCAGTACTTC. Amino acid sequence: CASSLGTHQETQYF.

The chain has TRBV30 and TRBJ2-1; 13 bases match TRBD2. The CDR3 contains 15 residues. Germline trimming cut 1 base from V and 10 bases from J; bases unmatched to any gene: 7. Germline loops: CDR1 GTSNPN, CDR2 SVGIG (reference sequence). The CDR3 nucleotides read TGTGCCTGGAGTGCGAAACTAGCGGGAGGGCAAGAGCAGTTCTTC. Translation gives CAWSAKLAGGQEQFF.

As DNA, the CDR3 is TGTGCCAGCAGCAACGGACTAGCCCCCTACGAGCAGTACTTC. This codes for CASSNGLAPYEQYF. The rearrangement joins TRBV5-5 to TRBJ2-7; 8 positions match TRBD2. The CDR3 length is 14 residues. Germline V gene data show CDR1 as SGHKS and CDR2 as YYEKEE (reference sequence). Unmatched junction bases numbered 5, after V lost 4 bases and J lost 2 bases.

This clone showed up just once. This chain joins TRBV27 and TRBJ2-5; 9 bases align to TRBD2. TRBJ2-7 explains the end of the DNA better; the J call may be wrong. Per the germline V gene, CDR1 is MNHEY and CDR2 is SMNVEV (reference sequence). This CDR3 spans 16 amino acids. The CDR3 loop is CASSLTPGLASYEQYF. DNA for the CDR3: TGTGCCAGCAGTCTGACCCCGGGACTAGCATCCTACGAGCAGTACTTC.

This chain uses TRBV7-2 with TRBJ2-5, with D tentatively TRBD1 (6 bases). V lost 5 bases to trimming and J lost 4 bases, with 14 bases between them. Germline V lookup: CDR1 SGHTA, CDR2 FQGNSA. CDR3 length: 14 residues. This CDR3 is CASSTQQGSETQYF. The CDR3, as DNA: TGTGCCAGCAGCACGCAACAGGGATCAGAGACCCAGTACTTC.

This rearrangement joins TRBV7-8 to TRBJ2-7; possibly TRBD2 for D (6 bases). This CDR3 is 13 amino acids long. Germline assignment: CDR1 SGHVS and CDR2 FQNEAQ. Trimming removed 11 bases from V and 0 bases from J, with 14 bases in between. The CDR3 protein is CAGAAGSSYEQYF. The CDR3 coding sequence is TGTGCCGGGGCGGCGGGAAGCTCCTACGAGCAGTACTTC.

This clone occurred a few times. The chain links TRBV5-1 to TRBJ2-7; TRBD2 matches at 13 bases. The junction had 7 bases not matched to a gene; V was cut back by 3 bases and J by 4 bases. The CDR3 runs 16 residues. The germline V gene encodes CDR1 SGHRS and CDR2 YFSETQ. Here the CDR3 DNA reads TGCGCCAGCAGCTCATCCGGGACTAGCGGGGTTTACGAGCAGTACTTC. This codes for CASSSSGTSGVYEQYF.

This chain links TRBV30 with TRBJ1-1; D possibly corresponds to TRBD1 (5 bases). CDR1 is GTSNPN and CDR2 is SVGIG in the germline V gene (reference sequence). Trimming left V 4 bases short and J 2 bases short, with 8 bases between. The CDR3 totals 12 residues. The CDR3 DNA reads as TGTGCCTGGAACAGGACAAACACTGAAGCTTTCTTT. Translated, it gives CAWNRTNTEAFF.

V gene TRBV6-1 combines with J gene TRBJ2-1, with 8 positions matching TRBD1. Trimming at V came to 6 bases and at J to 6 bases, leaving 4 bases not matched to a gene. Germline V gene data show CDR1 as MNHNS and CDR2 as SASEGT. The CDR3 sequence is 13 residues long. The CDR3 protein is CASSQGAVNEQFF. CDR3 nucleotide sequence: TGTGCCAGCAGCCAGGGGGCGGTCAATGAGCAGTTCTTC.

The rearrangement links TRBV6-1 to TRBJ2-1; 10 bases match TRBD2. V dropped 4 bases and J dropped 7; count of bases not matched to a gene: 16. The CDR3 loop spans 18 amino acids. Germline values: CDR1 MNHNS, CDR2 SASEGT. The CDR3 region has the DNA TGTGCCAGCAGTGCTTTGGCGGGTCCGGGACTAGCGCTGAATGAGCAGTTCTTC. Amino acids: CASSALAGPGLALNEQFF.

The chain joins TRBV6-5 to TRBJ2-7; TRBD2 agrees at 11 bases. The CDR3 spans 14 residues. The V gene's germline CDR1 is MNHEY and CDR2 SVGAGI. Trimming at V came to 1 base and at J to 6 bases, leaving 2 bases not matched to a gene. CDR3 DNA sequence: TGTGCCAGCAGTTACTTAGCGGGAGGGGGCGAGCAGTACTTC. It specifies CASSYLAGGGEQYF.

The gene calls are TRBV28 and TRBJ1-3; 9 bases line up with TRBD1. With V trimmed by 7 bases and J by 0 bases, 4 bases remained unmatched. This CDR3 spans 15 amino acids. Germline lookup yields CDR1 MDHEN and CDR2 SYDVKM. CDR3 in DNA: TGTGCCAGCAACTTGGGACAGGGCTCTGGAAACACCATATATTTT. Its translation: CASNLGQGSGNTIYF.

V gene TRBV7-9 combines with J gene TRBJ2-6; TRBD1 matches at 8 bases. The CDR3 loop spans 19 amino acids. Germline CDR1 is SEHNR and CDR2 is FQNEAQ (reference sequence). V shed 7 bases, J shed 0 bases, and the junction held 14 bases outside the gene matches. The DNA for the CDR3 is TGTGCCAGCATCTCTCAGGACAGGGCTTCCCCCTCTGGGGCCAACGTCCTGACTTTC. This encodes CASISQDRASPSGANVLTF. Complete variable domain (other parts from reference TRBV7-9 and TRBJ2-6): DTGVSQNPRHKITKRGQNVTFRCDPISEHNRLYWYRQTLGQGPEFLTYFQNEAQLEKSRLLSDRFSAERPKGSFSTLEIQRTEQGDSAMYLCASISQDRASPSGANVLTFGAGSRLTVL.

The chain is built from TRBV5-4 and TRBJ2-3; 11 bases line up with TRBD2. The V and J ends lost 5 bases and 2 bases, in that order; junction bases with no gene match: 7. The CDR3 consists of 16 residues. Germline V gives CDR1 SGHNT, CDR2 YYREEE (reference sequence). Here the CDR3 DNA reads TGTGCCAGCAGTCACCCGGGACTAGCGGACACAGATACGCAGTATTTT. Protein product: CASSHPGLADTDTQYF.

This chain connects TRBV6-6 to TRBJ1-1; 10 bases agree with TRBD1. The CDR3 is made up of 14 amino acids. CDR1 MNHNY and CDR2 SVGAGI come from the germline V gene (reference sequence). With V trimmed by 8 bases and J by 5 bases, 8 bases remained unmatched. Here the CDR3 reads CASGDRGRGTEAFF. In DNA, the CDR3 is TGTGCCAGCGGAGACAGGGGGCGCGGGACTGAAGCTTTCTTT.

The chain combines TRBV7-9 with TRBJ1-1; TRBD1 might be the D (5 bases). Trimming shortened V by 1 base and J by 2 bases, and 14 bases separated the two germline ends. The CDR3 has 16 amino acids. CDR1 SEHNR and CDR2 FQNEAQ come from the germline V gene (reference sequence). The CDR3, as DNA: TGTGCCAGCAGCTTAGTCGGAGGGGCGGGAAACACTGAAGCTTTCTTT. Translating gives CASSLVGGAGNTEAFF.

This chain connects TRBV6-6 to TRBJ2-5; no clear D gene. CDR1 and CDR2 (germline): MNHNY, SVGAGI (reference sequence). Between the trimmed V and J ends, which lost 3 bases and 4 bases, there was a span of 12 bases. The CDR3 sequence is 14 residues long. The CDR3 sequence: CASSYLRRGETQYF. The CDR3 DNA reads TGTGCCAGCAGTTATCTACGGCGCGGAGAGACCCAGTACTTC.

This chain links TRBV5-4 with TRBJ2-1; 9 positions match TRBD2. Germline V lookup: CDR1 SGHNT, CDR2 YYREEE (reference sequence). This CDR3 has 17 amino acids. The junction had 4 bases not matched to a gene; V was cut back by 0 bases and J by 0 bases. CDR3 DNA: TGTGCCAGCAGCTTGGATTTTAGCGGGAGCTCCTACAATGAGCAGTTCTTC. This translates into CASSLDFSGSSYNEQFF.